Listed here is a single T cell receptor beta chain. Its cognate antigen is unknown. Constant-segment primers and 5'RACE yielded cDNA libraries for TCR alpha and TCR beta, each carrying sample barcodes and UMIs. One entry per CDR3 protein results from TCRdb running MiXCR on the 5' RACE reads. The sample yields approximately 180,000 distinct CDR3 sequences, roughly 16% seen once. These data belong to a study of T-cell memory formation after mild COVID-19. Findings of the study overall: Second-wave clones peaking on day 37 lacked confirmed SARS-CoV-2 specificity. The study found balanced CD4/CD8 in clones contracting day 15 to 85 and a CD4+ lean in later expanders.

The length of the CDR3 is 15 residues. The germline V gene encodes CDR1 SEHNR and CDR2 FQNEAQ (reference sequence). J lost 4 bases, V lost 2 bases, and 5 bases had no gene match. The sample comprised PBMCs or a T cell subset sorted from them (not recorded which). The chain couples TRBV7-9 to TRBJ2-7; TRBD2 matches 10 bases. The receptor was isolated from an adult woman who had mild COVID-19 (a few samples of this study predate the infection). Cell type and time point are not known. This chain's CDR3 is CASSLTSGVLYEQYF. CDR3 bases: TGTGCCAGCAGCTTAACTAGCGGGGTGCTTTACGAGCAGTACTTC.